The next 8 T cell receptor beta chains were all read from a single sample in a study of cytomegalovirus exposure and HLA in healthy donors. Measured with immunoSEQ multiplex PCR; TCRdb has only the in-frame clones, and not every one. Of about 150,000 clones listed, approximately 86% were seen once; the top ten hold 20% to 25%. The sequenced material came from PBMCs. The receptor set was obtained from a man younger than 35 in good health and CMV-seropositive.

J is TRBJ1-5 and V is TRBV7-2; perhaps TRBD1 as D (5 bases). The CDR3 runs 14 residues. V was clipped by 1 base and J by 8 bases, with 12 bases between them. Per the germline V gene, CDR1 is SGHTA and CDR2 is FQGNSA. The DNA of the CDR3 is TGTGCCAGCAGCTTAGGTCTGGTAGGGGAGCCCCAGCATTTT. This encodes CASSLGLVGEPQHF. Together with reference TRBV7-2 and TRBJ1-5, the CDR3 gives the full variable domain: GAGVSQSPSNKVTEKGKDVELRCDPISGHTALYWYRQSLGQGLEFLIYFQGNSAPDKSGLPSDRFSAERTGGSVSTLTIQRTQQEDSAVYLCASSLGLVGEPQHFGDGTRLSIL.

V is TRBV5-1 and J is TRBJ2-5, with 8 positions matching TRBD2. This CDR3 has 17 amino acids. J gave up 5 bases and V 2 bases, and 14 bases lay outside the gene matches. Germline lookup yields CDR1 SGHRS and CDR2 YFSETQ. The CDR3 region has the DNA TGCGCCAGCAGCTTTCTTGGCGGGGGGTCCCCCAGGGAGACCCAGTACTTC. It encodes CASSFLGGGSPRETQYF.

V is TRBV6-5 and J is TRBJ1-1, with 11 bases lining up with TRBD1. Trimming took 10 bases from V and 8 from J; bases not matched to a gene: 15. The germline V gene encodes CDR1 MNHEY and CDR2 SVGAGI. This CDR3 is built from 15 residues. DNA for the CDR3: TGTGCCACCGTGGACAGGGGGCATCAATCAAGGGAAGCTTTCTTT. It yields the protein CATVDRGHQSREAFF.

The chain carries TRBV5-6 and TRBJ1-2; TRBD1 matches at 7 bases. V shed 4 bases and J 4 bases; nucleotides not matched to a gene: 4. Germline CDR1 reads SGHDT; CDR2 reads YYEEEE. This CDR3 has 13 amino acids. In DNA, the CDR3 is TGTGCCAGCAGCCCCGACAGGGCCTATGGCTACACCTTC. It is translated as CASSPDRAYGYTF.

This clone was observed once. The chain has TRBV6-5 and TRBJ1-1; D is uncertain. This CDR3 has 13 amino acids. Trimming cost V 4 bases and J 3 bases, with 9 bases left between them. Germline CDR1 is MNHEY and CDR2 is SVGAGI. As DNA, the CDR3 is TGTGCCAGCAGTTCCGGTCGGGACACTGAAGCTTTCTTT. The encoded protein is CASSSGRDTEAFF.

This chain connects TRBV5-1 to TRBJ2-5, with D perhaps matching TRBD2 (7 bases). The V end lost 4 bases, the J end lost 5 bases, and 18 bases lay between the germline ends. Germline CDR1 is SGHRS and CDR2 is YFSETQ. This CDR3 comprises 15 residues. The CDR3 spells CASSLLAEGGETQYF. DNA of the CDR3: TGCGCCAGCAGCCTGCTAGCGGAAGGGGGGGAGACCCAGTACTTC.

This clone was seen a handful of times. The chain uses TRBV2 and TRBJ2-3; D gene ambiguous. The CDR3 runs to 13 residues. V lost 5 bases to trimming and J lost 2 bases, with 8 bases between them. Germline assignment: CDR1 SNHLY and CDR2 FYNNEI. Here the CDR3 reads CASSYSYTDTQYF. The CDR3 bases are TGTGCCAGCAGTTACTCTTACACAGATACGCAGTATTTT.

This clone was seen a single time. This chain uses TRBV13 with TRBJ1-1; perhaps TRBD1 as D (5 bases). The CDR3 covers 15 residues. Trimming took off 0 bases at V and 4 bases at J, with 12 bases between the two ends. Per germline, CDR1 PRHDT and CDR2 FYEKMQ (reference sequence). CDR3 sequence: CASSLGDQGGTEAFF. DNA for the CDR3: TGTGCCAGCAGCTTAGGAGATCAGGGAGGCACTGAAGCTTTCTTT. The complete variable domain, with remaining parts taken from reference TRBV13 and TRBJ1-1, reads AAGVIQSPRHLIKEKRETATLKCYPIPRHDTVYWYQQGPGQDPQFLISFYEKMQSDKGSIPDRFSAQQFSDYHSELNMSSLELGDSALYFCASSLGDQGGTEAFFGQGTRLTVV.